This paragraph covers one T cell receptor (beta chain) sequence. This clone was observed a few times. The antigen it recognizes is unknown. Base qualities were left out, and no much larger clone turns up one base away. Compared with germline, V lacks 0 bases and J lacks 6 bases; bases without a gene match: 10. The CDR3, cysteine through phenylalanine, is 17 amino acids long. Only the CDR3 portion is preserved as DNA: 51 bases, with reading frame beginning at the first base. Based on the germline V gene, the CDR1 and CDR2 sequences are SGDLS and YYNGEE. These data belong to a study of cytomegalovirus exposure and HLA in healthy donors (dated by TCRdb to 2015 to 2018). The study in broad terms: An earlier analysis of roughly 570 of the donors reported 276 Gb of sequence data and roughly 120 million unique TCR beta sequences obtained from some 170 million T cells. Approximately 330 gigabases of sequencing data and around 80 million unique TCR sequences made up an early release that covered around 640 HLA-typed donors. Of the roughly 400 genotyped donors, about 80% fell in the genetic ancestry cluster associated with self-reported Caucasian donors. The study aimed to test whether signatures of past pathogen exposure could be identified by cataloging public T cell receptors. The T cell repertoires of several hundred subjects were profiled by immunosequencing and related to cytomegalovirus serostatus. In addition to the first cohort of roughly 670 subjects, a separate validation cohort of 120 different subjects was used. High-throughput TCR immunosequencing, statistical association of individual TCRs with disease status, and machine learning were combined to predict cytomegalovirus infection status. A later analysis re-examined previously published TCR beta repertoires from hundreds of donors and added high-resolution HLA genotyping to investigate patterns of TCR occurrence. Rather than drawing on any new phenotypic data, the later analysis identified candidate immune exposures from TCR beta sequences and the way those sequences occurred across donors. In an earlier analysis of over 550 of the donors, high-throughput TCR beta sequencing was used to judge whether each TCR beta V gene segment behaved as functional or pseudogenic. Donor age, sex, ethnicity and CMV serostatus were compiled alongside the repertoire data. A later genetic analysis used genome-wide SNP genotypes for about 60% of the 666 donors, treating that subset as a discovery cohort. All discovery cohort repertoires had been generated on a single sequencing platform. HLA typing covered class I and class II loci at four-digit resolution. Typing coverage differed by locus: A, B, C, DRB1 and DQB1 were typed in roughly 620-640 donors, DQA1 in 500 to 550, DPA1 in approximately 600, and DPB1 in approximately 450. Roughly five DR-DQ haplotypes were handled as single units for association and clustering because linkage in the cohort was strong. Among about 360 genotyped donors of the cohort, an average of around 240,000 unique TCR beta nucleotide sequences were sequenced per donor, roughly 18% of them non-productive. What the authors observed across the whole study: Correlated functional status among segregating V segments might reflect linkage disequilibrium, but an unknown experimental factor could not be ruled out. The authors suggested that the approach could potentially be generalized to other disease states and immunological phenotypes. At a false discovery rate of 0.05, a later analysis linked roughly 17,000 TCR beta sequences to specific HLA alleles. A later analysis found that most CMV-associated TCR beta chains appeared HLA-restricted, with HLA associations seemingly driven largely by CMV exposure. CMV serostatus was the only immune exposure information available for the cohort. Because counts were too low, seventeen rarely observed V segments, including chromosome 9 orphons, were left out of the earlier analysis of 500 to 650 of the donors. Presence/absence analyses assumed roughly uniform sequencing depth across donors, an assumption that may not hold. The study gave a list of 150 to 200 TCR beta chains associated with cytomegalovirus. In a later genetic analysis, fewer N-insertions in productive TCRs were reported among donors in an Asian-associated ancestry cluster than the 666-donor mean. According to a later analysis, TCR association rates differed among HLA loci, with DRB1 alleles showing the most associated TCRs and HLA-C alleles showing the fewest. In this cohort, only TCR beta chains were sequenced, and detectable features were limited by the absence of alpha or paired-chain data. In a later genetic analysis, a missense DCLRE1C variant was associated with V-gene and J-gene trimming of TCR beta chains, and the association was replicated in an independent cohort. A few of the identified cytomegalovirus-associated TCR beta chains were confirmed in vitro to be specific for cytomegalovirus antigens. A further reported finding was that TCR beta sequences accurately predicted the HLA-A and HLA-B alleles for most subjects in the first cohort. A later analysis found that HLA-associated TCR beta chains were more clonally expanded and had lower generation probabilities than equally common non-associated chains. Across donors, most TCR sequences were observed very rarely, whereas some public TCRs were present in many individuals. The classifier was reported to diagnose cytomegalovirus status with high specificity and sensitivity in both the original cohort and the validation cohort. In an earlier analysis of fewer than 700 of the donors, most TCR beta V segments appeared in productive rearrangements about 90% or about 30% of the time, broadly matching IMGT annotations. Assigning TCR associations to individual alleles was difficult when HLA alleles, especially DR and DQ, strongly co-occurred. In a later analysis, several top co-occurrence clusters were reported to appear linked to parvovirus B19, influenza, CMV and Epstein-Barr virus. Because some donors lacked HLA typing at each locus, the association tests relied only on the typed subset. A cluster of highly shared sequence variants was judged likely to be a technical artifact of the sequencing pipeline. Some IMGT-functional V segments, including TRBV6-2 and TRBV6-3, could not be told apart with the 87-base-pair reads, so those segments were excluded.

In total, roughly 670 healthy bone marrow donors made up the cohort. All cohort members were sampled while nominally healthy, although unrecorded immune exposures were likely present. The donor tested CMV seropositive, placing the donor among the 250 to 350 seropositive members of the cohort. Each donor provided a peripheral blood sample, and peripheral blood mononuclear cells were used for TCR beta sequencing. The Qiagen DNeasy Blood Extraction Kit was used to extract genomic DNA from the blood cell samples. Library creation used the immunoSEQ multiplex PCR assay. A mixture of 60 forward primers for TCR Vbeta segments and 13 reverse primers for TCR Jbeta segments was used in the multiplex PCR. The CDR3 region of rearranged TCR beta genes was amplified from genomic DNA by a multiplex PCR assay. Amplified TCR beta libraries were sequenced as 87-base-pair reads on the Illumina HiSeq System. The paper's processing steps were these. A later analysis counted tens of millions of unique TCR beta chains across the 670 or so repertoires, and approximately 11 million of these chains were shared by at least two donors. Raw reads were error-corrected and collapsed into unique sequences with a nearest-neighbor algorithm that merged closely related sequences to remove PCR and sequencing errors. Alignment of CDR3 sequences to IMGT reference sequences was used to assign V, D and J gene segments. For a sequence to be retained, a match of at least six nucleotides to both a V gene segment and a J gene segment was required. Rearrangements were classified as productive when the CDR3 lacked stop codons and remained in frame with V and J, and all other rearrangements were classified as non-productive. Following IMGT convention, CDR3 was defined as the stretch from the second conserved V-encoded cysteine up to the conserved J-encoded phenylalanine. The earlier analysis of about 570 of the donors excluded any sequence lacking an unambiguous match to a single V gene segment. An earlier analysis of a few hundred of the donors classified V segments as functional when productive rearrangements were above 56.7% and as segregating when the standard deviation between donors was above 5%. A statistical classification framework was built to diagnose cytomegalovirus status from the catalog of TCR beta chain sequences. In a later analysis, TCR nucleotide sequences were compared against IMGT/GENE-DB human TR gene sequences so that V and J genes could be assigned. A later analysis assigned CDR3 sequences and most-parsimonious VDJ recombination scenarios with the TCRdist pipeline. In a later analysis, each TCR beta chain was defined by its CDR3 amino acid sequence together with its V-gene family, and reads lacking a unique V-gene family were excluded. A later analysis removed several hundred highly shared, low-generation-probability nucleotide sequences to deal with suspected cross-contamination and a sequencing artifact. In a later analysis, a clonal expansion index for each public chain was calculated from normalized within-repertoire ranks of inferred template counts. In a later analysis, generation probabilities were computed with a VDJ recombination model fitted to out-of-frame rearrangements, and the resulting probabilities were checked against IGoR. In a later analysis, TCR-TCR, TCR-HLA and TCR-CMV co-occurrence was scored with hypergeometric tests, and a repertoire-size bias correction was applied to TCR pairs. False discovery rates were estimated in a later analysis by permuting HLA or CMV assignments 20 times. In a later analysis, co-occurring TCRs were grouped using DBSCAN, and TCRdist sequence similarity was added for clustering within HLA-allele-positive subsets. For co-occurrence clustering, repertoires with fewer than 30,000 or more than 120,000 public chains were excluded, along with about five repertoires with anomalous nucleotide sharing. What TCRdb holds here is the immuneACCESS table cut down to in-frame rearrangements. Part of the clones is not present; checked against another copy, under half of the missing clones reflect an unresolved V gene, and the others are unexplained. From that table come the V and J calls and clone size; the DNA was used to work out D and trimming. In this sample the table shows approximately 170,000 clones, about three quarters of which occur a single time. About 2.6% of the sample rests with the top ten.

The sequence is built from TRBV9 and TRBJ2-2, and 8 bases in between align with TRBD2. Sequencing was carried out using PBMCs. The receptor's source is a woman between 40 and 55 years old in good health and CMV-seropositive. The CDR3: CASSVEVSGKLSGELFF. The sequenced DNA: TGTGCCAGCAGCGTAGAGGTTAGCGGGAAACTATCCGGGGAGCTGTTTTTT.